What follows describes a single T cell receptor (beta chain). The target antigen is unknown. TCRdb's copy holds only in-frame clones and misses some; the assay was immunoSEQ multiplex PCR. Among about 88,000 clones, around 87% were seen once, and the ten largest hold around 1.5%. Autoimmune disease history or systemic immunosuppression barred patients. This specimen comes from a study of OX40 agonist ivuxolimab in advanced cancers. The overall study: Anti-PD-1, anti-PD-L1 or anti-CTLA-4 therapy given earlier was allowed, and approximately 40% had some.

CDR1 is MGHRA and CDR2 is YSYEKL in the germline V gene. Trimming took 3 bases from V and 3 from J; bases not matched to a gene: 4. This CDR3 is 14 amino acids long. Study results and limitations: Both CD4+ and CD8+ T cell populations in blood had undergone clonal expansion by week 6 at 0.1 to 3.0 mg/kg.

This specimen was CD4+ or CD8+ T cells sorted from blood, taken in a trial of the OX40 agonist ivuxolimab. V and J are TRBV4-1 and TRBJ1-1; TRBD1 aligns across 7 bases. The receptor was isolated from an adult with an advanced solid tumor such as melanoma, head and neck, liver or kidney cancer. CDR3 residues: CASSHPTGDTEAFF. The CDR3 region has the DNA TGCGCCAGCAGCCATCCTACAGGGGACACTGAAGCTTTCTTT.